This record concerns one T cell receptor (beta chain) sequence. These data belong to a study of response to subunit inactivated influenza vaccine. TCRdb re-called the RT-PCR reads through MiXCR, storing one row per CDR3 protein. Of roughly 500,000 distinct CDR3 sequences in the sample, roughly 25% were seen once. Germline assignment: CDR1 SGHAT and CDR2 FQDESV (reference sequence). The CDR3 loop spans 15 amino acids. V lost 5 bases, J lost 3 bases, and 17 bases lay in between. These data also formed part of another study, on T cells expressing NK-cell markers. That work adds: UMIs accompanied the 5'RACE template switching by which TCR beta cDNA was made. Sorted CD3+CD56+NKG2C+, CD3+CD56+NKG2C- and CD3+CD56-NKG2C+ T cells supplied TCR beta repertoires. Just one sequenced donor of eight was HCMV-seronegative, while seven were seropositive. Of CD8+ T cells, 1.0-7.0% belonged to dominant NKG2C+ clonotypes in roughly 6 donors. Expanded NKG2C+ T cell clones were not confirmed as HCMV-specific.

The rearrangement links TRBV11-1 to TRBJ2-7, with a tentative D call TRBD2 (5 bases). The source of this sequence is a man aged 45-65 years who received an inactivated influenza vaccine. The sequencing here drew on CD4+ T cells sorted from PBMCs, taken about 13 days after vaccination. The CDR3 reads CASSEPGTASYEQYF. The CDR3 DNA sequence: TGTGCCAGCAGCGAACCGGGAACAGCTAGCTACGAGCAGTACTTC. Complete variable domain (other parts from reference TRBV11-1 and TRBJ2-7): EAEVAQSPRYKITEKSQAVAFWCDPISGHATLYWYRQILGQGPELLVQFQDESVVDDSQLPKDRFSAERLKGVDSTLKIQPAELGDSAMYLCASSEPGTASYEQYFGPGTRLTVT.